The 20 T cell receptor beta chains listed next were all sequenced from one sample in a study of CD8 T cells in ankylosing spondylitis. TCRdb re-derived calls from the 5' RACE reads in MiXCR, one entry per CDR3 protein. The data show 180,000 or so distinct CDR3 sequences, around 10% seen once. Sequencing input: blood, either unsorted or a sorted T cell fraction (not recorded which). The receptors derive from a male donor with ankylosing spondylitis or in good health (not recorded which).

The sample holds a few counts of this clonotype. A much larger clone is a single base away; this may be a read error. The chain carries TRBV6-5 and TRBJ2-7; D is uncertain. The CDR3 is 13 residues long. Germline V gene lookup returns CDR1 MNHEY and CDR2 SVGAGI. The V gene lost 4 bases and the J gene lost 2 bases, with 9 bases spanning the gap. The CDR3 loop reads CASSFGLTYEQYF. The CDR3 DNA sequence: TGTGCCAGCAGTTTCGGGCTTACCTACGAGCAGTACTTC.

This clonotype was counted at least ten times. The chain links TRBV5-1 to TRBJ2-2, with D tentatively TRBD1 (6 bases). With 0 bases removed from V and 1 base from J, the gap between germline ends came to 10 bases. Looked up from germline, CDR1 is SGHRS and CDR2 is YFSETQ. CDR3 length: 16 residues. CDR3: CASSLGRDKNTGELFF. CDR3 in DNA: TGCGCCAGCAGCTTGGGTCGGGACAAGAACACCGGGGAGCTGTTTTTT.

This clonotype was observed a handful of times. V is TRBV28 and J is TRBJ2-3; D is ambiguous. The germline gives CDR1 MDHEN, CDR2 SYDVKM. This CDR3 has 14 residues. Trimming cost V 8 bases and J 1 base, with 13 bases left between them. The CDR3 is CASLSSVGTDTQYF. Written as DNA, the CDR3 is TGTGCCAGCCTGTCGTCGGTGGGCACAGATACGCAGTATTTT.

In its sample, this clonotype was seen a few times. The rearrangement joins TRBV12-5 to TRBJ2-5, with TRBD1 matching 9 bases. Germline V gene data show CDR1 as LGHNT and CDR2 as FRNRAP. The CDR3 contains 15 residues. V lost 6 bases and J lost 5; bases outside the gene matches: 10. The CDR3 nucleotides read TGTGCTAGTGGCCTTCCAACAGGGGGCGCCGAGACCCAGTACTTC. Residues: CASGLPTGGAETQYF.

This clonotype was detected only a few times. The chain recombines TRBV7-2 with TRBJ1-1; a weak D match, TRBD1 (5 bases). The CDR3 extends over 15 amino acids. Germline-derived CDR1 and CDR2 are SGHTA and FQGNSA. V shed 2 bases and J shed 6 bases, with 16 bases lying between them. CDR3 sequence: CASSLWGGRNSEAFF. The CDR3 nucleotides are TGTGCCAGCAGCTTATGGGGGGGTAGAAACTCTGAAGCTTTCTTT.

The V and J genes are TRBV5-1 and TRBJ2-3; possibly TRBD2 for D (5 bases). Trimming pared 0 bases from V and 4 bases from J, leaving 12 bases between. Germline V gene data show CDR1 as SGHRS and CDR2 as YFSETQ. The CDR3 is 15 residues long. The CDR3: CASSLAKRWADTQYF. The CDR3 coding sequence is TGCGCCAGCAGCTTGGCCAAGCGGTGGGCAGATACGCAGTATTTT.

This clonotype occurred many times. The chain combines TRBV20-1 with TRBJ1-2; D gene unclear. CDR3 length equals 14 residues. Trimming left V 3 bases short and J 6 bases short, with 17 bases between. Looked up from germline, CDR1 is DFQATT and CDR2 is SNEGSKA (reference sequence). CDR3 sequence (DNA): TGCAGTGCTAGCTTTCCGGCACTTCTGGATGGCTACACCTTC. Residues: CSASFPALLDGYTF.

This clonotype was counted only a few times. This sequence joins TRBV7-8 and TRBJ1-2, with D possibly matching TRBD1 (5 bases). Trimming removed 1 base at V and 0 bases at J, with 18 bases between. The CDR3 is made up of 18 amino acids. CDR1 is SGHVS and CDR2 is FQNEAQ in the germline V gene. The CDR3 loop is CASSLGAARVFSNYGYTF. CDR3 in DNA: TGTGCCAGCAGCTTAGGTGCCGCCAGGGTTTTTTCTAACTATGGCTACACCTTC.

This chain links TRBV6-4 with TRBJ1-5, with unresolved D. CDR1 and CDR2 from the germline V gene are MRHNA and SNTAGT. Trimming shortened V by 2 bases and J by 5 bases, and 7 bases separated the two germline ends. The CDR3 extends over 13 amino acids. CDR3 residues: CASSDGTYQPQHF. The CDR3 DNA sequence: TGTGCCAGCAGTGACGGAACCTATCAGCCCCAGCATTTT.

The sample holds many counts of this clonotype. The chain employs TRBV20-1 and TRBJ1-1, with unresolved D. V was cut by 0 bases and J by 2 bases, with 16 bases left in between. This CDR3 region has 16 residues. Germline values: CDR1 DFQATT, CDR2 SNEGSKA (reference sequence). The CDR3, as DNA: TGCAGTGCTAGAGATAGTGGTCCAGGAGTTAACACTGAAGCTTTCTTT. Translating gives CSARDSGPGVNTEAFF.

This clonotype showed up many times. This CDR3 is CSVDRGNKGARGNTEAFF. The CDR3 region has the DNA TGCAGCGTTGACCGGGGGAACAAGGGGGCGAGGGGGAACACTGAAGCTTTCTTT. The rearrangement joins TRBV29-1 to TRBJ1-1; 7 bases are a match to TRBD1. Germline V lookup: CDR1 SQVTM, CDR2 ANQGSEA. V lost 3 bases to trimming and J lost 1 base; unmatched junction nucleotides: 17. This CDR3 comprises 18 residues.

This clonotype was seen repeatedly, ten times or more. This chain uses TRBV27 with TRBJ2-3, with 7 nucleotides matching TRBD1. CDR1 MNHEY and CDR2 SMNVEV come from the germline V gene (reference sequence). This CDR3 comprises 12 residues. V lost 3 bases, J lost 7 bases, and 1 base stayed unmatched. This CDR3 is CASSLTGHTQYF. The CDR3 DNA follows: TGTGCCAGCAGTTTGACAGGGCATACGCAGTATTTT.

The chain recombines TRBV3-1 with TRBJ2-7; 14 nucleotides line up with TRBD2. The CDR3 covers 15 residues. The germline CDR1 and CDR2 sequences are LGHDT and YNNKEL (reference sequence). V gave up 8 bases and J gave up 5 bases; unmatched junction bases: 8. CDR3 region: CASAVGTSGSHEQYF. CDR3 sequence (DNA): TGTGCCAGCGCGGTCGGGACTAGCGGGAGTCACGAGCAGTACTTC.

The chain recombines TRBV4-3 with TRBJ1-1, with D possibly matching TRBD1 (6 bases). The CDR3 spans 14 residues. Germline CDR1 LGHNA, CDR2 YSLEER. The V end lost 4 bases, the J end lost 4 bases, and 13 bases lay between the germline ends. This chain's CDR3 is CASSPQRGGTEAFF. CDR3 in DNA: TGCGCCAGCAGCCCCCAGCGAGGGGGCACTGAAGCTTTCTTT.

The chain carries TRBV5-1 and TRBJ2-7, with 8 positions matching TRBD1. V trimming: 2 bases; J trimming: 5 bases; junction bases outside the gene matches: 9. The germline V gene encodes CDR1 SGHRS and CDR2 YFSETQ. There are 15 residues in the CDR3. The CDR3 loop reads CASSLRGQGGNEQYF. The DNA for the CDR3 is TGCGCCAGCAGCTTAAGAGGACAGGGCGGCAACGAGCAGTACTTC. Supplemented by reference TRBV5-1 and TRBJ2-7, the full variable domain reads KAGVTQTPRYLIKTRGQQVTLSCSPISGHRSVSWYQQTPGQGLQFLFEYFSETQRNKGNFPGRFSGRQFSNSRSEMNVSTLELGDSALYLCASSLRGQGGNEQYFGPGTRLTVT.

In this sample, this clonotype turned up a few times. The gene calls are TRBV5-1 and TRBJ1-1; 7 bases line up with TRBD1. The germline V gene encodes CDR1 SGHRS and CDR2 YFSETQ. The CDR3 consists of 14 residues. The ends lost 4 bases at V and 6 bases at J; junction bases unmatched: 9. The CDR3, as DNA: TGCGCCAGCAGCCCACAGGGGTGGGGCTCTGAAGCTTTCTTT. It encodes CASSPQGWGSEAFF.

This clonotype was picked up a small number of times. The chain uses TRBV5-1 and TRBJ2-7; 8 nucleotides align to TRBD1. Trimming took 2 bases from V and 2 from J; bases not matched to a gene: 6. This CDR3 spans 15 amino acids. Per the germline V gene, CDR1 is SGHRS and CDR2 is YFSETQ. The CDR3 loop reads CASSLLDRAAYEQYF. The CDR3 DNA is TGCGCCAGCAGCTTATTGGACAGGGCTGCCTACGAGCAGTACTTC.

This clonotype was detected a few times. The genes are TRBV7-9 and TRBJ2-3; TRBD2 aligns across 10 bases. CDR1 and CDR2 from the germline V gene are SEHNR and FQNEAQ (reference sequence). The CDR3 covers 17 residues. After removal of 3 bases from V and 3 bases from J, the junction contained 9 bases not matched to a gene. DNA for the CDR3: TGTGCCAGCAGCTTTACGAGCGGGGGGGCCTGGACAGATACGCAGTATTTT. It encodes CASSFTSGGAWTDTQYF.

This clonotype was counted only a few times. This CDR3 reads CASSNTPGQGARETQYF. Written as DNA, the CDR3 is TGTGCCAGCAGCAACACGCCGGGACAGGGGGCCCGAGAGACCCAGTACTTC. This chain connects TRBV21-1 to TRBJ2-5; the table names TRBD1, a call not compared with the DNA. TRBV21-1 is described as a pseudogene. The CDR3 has 17 amino acids.

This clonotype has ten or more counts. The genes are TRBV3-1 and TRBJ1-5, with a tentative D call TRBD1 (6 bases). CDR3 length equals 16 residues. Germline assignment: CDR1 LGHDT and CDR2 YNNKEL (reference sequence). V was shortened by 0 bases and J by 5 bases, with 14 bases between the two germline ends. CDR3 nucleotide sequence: TGTGCCAGCAGCCAAGATGCAGGGGTGGAGGATCAGCCCCAGCATTTT. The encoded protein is CASSQDAGVEDQPQHF.